One and the same sample provided the 28 T cell receptor beta chains below, sequenced in a study of blood T cell repertoires in COVID-19. The method was immunoSEQ multiplex PCR; TCRdb's version includes in-frame clones alone and lacks a portion of them. The table includes around 280,000 clones, 75% to 90% detected once. Specimen: peripheral blood. These TCRs come from a woman aged 45-60 years who had recovered from COVID-19.

The V and J genes are TRBV5-4 and TRBJ2-7; 9 nucleotides line up with TRBD2. Germline V gene lookup returns CDR1 SGHNT and CDR2 YYREEE (reference sequence). With 7 bases clipped from V and 2 bases from J, the junction kept 10 bases outside the gene matches. There are 15 residues in the CDR3. CDR3 amino acids: CASSFSAGGAYEQYF. The DNA for the CDR3 is TGTGCCAGCTCCTTTTCCGCGGGGGGGGCCTACGAGCAGTACTTC. Combining the CDR3 with reference TRBV5-4 and TRBJ2-7 gives the whole variable domain ETGVTQSPTHLIKTRGQQVTLRCSSQSGHNTVSWYQQALGQGPQFIFQYYREEENGRGNFPPRFSGLQFPNYSSELNVNALELDDSALYLCASSFSAGGAYEQYFGPGTRLTVT.

This rearrangement joins TRBV2 to TRBJ2-7; D unresolved. Trimming removed 2 bases from V and 13 bases from J, with 3 bases in between. This CDR3 region has 8 residues. The germline V gene has CDR1 SNHLY and CDR2 FYNNEI. CDR3 loop: CASSERYF. In nucleotides, the CDR3 is TGTGCCAGCAGTGAACGTTACTTC.

The J gene is TRBJ1-2, the V gene TRBV30; 9 bases map to TRBD1. The CDR3 totals 13 residues. Germline-derived CDR1 and CDR2 are GTSNPN and SVGIG (reference sequence). The ends lost 3 bases at V and 8 bases at J; junction bases unmatched: 7. CDR3 sequence: CAWRQQGAGGYTF. The CDR3 nucleotides read TGTGCCTGGAGGCAACAGGGGGCTGGAGGCTACACCTTC.

The rearrangement uses TRBV3-1 (or the pseudogene TRBV3-2) and TRBJ1-2; weak D call: TRBD1 (6 bases). The CDR3 spans 16 residues. The germline V gene has CDR1 LGHDT and CDR2 YNNKEL (reference sequence). The V gene lost 4 bases and the J gene lost 5 bases, with 20 bases spanning the gap. CDR3 region: CASSLLRQDRAYGYTF. CDR3 nucleotide sequence: TGTGCCAGCAGCCTTCTTAGGCAGGACAGAGCTTATGGCTACACCTTC.

V gene TRBV30 combines with J gene TRBJ1-2; D unclear. The germline V gene encodes CDR1 GTSNPN and CDR2 SVGIG (reference sequence). The ends were cut back, 3 bases at V and 7 bases at J, with 9 bases in the middle. The CDR3 spans 11 residues. The CDR3 loop is CAWSGVGGYTF. Here the CDR3 DNA reads TGTGCCTGGAGCGGGGTTGGTGGCTACACCTTC.

The chain uses TRBV7-9 and TRBJ1-1; D possibly corresponds to TRBD1 (5 bases). The CDR3 totals 15 residues. The V gene lost 4 bases and the J gene lost 1 base, with 13 bases spanning the gap. Germline values: CDR1 SEHNR, CDR2 FQNEAQ (reference sequence). The CDR3 sequence is CASSWRGPQNTEAFF. The CDR3, as DNA: TGTGCCAGCAGCTGGCGGGGACCCCAGAACACTGAAGCTTTCTTT.

V usage is TRBV29-1 and J usage is TRBJ2-1; tentative D call: TRBD1 (5 bases). This CDR3 is 13 amino acids long. Trimming left V 4 bases short and J 7 bases short, with 14 bases between. Looked up from germline, CDR1 is SQVTM and CDR2 is ANQGSEA. This CDR3 is CSVVPTVRNEQFF. The CDR3 DNA reads as TGCAGCGTTGTCCCGACAGTGAGGAATGAGCAGTTCTTC.

The chain recombines TRBV2 with TRBJ1-5, with TRBD1 identical over 10 bases. V lost 7 bases, J lost 2 bases, and 5 bases stayed unmatched. The CDR3 has 15 residues. Germline values: CDR1 SNHLY, CDR2 FYNNEI. DNA for the CDR3: TGTGCCAGCATTATGACAGGGGGCGGCAATCAGCCCCAGCATTTT. Amino acids: CASIMTGGGNQPQHF. The variable domain in full, completed from reference TRBV2 and TRBJ1-5, reads EPEVTQTPSHQVTQMGQEVILRCVPISNHLYFYWYRQILGQKVEFLVSFYNNEISEKSEIFDDQFSVERPDGSNFTLKIRSTKLEDSAMYFCASIMTGGGNQPQHFGDGTRLSIL.

Regarding this clone: One end of the junction varies from germline; a read error may be responsible. The chain employs TRBV3-1 (or the pseudogene TRBV3-2) and TRBJ1-2, with D perhaps matching TRBD1 (6 bases). The CDR3 totals 11 residues. CDR1 is LGHDT and CDR2 is YNNKEL in the germline V gene (reference sequence). CDR3 amino acids: CASSDRGTRAF. For the CDR3, the DNA is TGTGCCAGCAGCGATAGGGGGACCCGTGCCTTC.

This chain links TRBV7-9 with TRBJ2-2, with TRBD1 identical over 11 bases. CDR3 length: 17 residues. After removal of 5 bases from V and 3 bases from J, the junction contained 8 bases not matched to a gene. Germline CDR1 is SEHNR and CDR2 is FQNEAQ (reference sequence). In DNA, the CDR3 is TGTGCCAGCAGCCGCGCGGGACAGGGGGAGGACACCGGGGAGCTGTTTTTT. It specifies CASSRAGQGEDTGELFF. The full variable domain, with the rest looked up from reference TRBV7-9 and TRBJ2-2, is DTGVSQNPRHKITKRGQNVTFRCDPISEHNRLYWYRQTLGQGPEFLTYFQNEAQLEKSRLLSDRFSAERPKGSFSTLEIQRTEQGDSAMYLCASSRAGQGEDTGELFFGEGSRLTVL.

The rearrangement uses TRBV5-1 and TRBJ1-1; 8 bases are shared with TRBD1. After removal of 0 bases from V and 2 bases from J, the junction contained 3 bases not matched to a gene. The CDR3 extends over 15 amino acids. The V gene's germline CDR1 is SGHRS and CDR2 YFSETQ. DNA of the CDR3: TGCGCCAGCAGCTTGGTCCCAGGGGGCAACACTGAAGCTTTCTTT. Protein sequence: CASSLVPGGNTEAFF.

V is TRBV5-4 and J is TRBJ2-7; no reliable D call. Trimming left V 7 bases short and J 0 bases short, with 20 bases between. The CDR3 consists of 16 residues. CDR1 SGHNT and CDR2 YYREEE come from the germline V gene (reference sequence). CDR3 sequence reads: CASSRLSSSTSYEQYF. The CDR3 bases are TGTGCCAGCTCGAGGCTGAGCTCCTCCACCTCCTACGAGCAGTACTTC.

The chain couples TRBV6-2 or TRBV6-3 to TRBJ1-2, with D perhaps matching TRBD1 (6 bases). The CDR3 contains 15 residues. CDR1 and CDR2 from the germline V gene are MNHEY and SVGEGT. The V gene lost 4 bases and the J gene lost 7 bases, with 19 bases spanning the gap. CDR3 sequence (DNA): TGTGCCAGCAGTTCCTTAATGGGGGCTTACACTGGCTACACCTTC. Translating it yields CASSSLMGAYTGYTF.

This rearrangement joins TRBV7-9 to TRBJ2-5; 10 nucleotides align to TRBD2. With V trimmed by 6 bases and J by 5 bases, 21 bases remained unmatched. The CDR3 is 19 amino acids. Germline assignment: CDR1 SEHNR and CDR2 FQNEAQ (reference sequence). This CDR3 is CASSSGRTSGSPGRETQYF. CDR3 nucleotide sequence: TGTGCCAGCAGTTCCGGGAGGACTAGCGGTTCCCCCGGTCGGGAGACCCAGTACTTC.

The J gene is TRBJ1-5, the V gene TRBV5-8; 11 bases fit TRBD1. Germline-derived CDR1 and CDR2 are SGHTS and YDEGEE. J lost 4 bases, V lost 2 bases, and 2 bases had no gene match. CDR3 size: 15 residues. CDR3: CASSFGQGANQPQHF. For the CDR3, the DNA is TGTGCCAGCAGCTTTGGACAGGGGGCGAATCAGCCCCAGCATTTT.

The chain carries TRBV2 and TRBJ2-1; 7 nucleotides line up with TRBD2. The CDR3 runs to 14 residues. Germline CDR1 is SNHLY and CDR2 is FYNNEI. With 6 bases clipped from V and 2 bases from J, the junction kept 4 bases outside the gene matches. The CDR3 DNA follows: TGTGCCAGCAGGGGGGAGGGTACCTACAATGAGCAGTTCTTC. It codes for CASRGEGTYNEQFF.

The rearrangement uses TRBV19 and TRBJ2-5; no firm D call. CDR3 length: 14 residues. The germline gives CDR1 LNHDA, CDR2 SQIVND (reference sequence). Between the trimmed V and J ends, which lost 3 bases and 9 bases, there was a span of 17 bases. The CDR3 loop is CASSISSALGSQYF. The CDR3 bases are TGTGCCAGTAGTATTTCGTCGGCCCTGGGCTCCCAGTACTTC.

The chain is built from TRBV21-1 and TRBJ1-1; the D call TRBD1 from the table was never checked on the DNA. TRBV21-1 corresponds to a pseudogene. The CDR3 sequence is 14 residues long. The CDR3 loop is CASSKDTGQGEAFF. Written as DNA, the CDR3 is TGTGCCAGCAGCAAAGATACTGGGCAGGGGGAAGCTTTCTTT.

On this clone: At one end, the junction sequence differs from germline, possibly due to a read error. This rearrangement joins TRBV7-2 to TRBJ1-5; D uncertain. This CDR3 spans 15 amino acids. Per germline, CDR1 SGHTA and CDR2 FQGNSA. The CDR3 region is CASGFYAGNNQPQHF. CDR3 nucleotides: TGTGCCAGCGGCTTCTACGCAGGTAACAATCAGCCCCAGCATTTT.

CDR3 sequence: CASSLGGSGVRQDEQFF. The CDR3 nucleotides are TGTGCCAGCAGCTTAGGCGGGAGTGGGGTTAGGCAGGATGAGCAGTTCTTC. The genes are TRBV7-6 and TRBJ2-1; 7 bases map to TRBD2. Germline V gene data show CDR1 as SGHVS and CDR2 as FNYEAQ. After removal of 1 base from V and 8 bases from J, the junction contained 14 bases not matched to a gene. CDR3 length: 17 amino acids.

The chain carries TRBV9 and TRBJ1-2, with 8 bases identical to TRBD1. Germline CDR1 is SGDLS and CDR2 is YYNGEE. With 0 bases clipped from V and 4 bases from J, the junction kept 11 bases outside the gene matches. This CDR3 has 17 residues. The CDR3 bases are TGTGCCAGCAGCGTAGACCCCTCCAGACAGGGGATCTATGGCTACACCTTC. Amino acids: CASSVDPSRQGIYGYTF.

The chain carries TRBV5-4 and TRBJ2-2, with TRBD1 matching 8 bases. The CDR3 has 17 residues. J gave up 2 bases and V 1 base, and 7 bases lay outside the gene matches. Germline V lookup: CDR1 SGHNT, CDR2 YYREEE (reference sequence). CDR3 amino acids: CASSLIPGGDNTGELFF. CDR3 bases: TGTGCCAGCAGCTTGATCCCAGGGGGCGATAACACCGGGGAGCTGTTTTTT. Complete variable domain (other parts from reference TRBV5-4 and TRBJ2-2): ETGVTQSPTHLIKTRGQQVTLRCSSQSGHNTVSWYQQALGQGPQFIFQYYREEENGRGNFPPRFSGLQFPNYSSELNVNALELDDSALYLCASSLIPGGDNTGELFFGEGSRLTVL.

The chain employs TRBV6-6 and TRBJ1-3; D gene uncertain. The V gene's germline CDR1 is MNHNY and CDR2 SVGAGI (reference sequence). CDR3 length: 16 amino acids. V lost 7 bases and J lost 4, with 20 bases in between. Here the CDR3 reads CASTLAGSAAGNTIYF. DNA for the CDR3: TGTGCCAGCACCCTCGCGGGGTCAGCGGCAGGAAACACCATATATTTT.

The V and J genes are TRBV7-2 and TRBJ2-3; a possible D gene is TRBD2 (5 bases). The CDR3 spans 14 residues. Trimming left V 5 bases short and J 5 bases short, with 14 bases between. Germline CDR1 SGHTA, CDR2 FQGNSA. The CDR3 loop is CASSNGGWGDTQYF. The DNA of the CDR3 is TGTGCCAGCAGCAACGGAGGTTGGGGAGATACGCAGTATTTT. The full variable domain, its missing parts supplied by reference TRBV7-2 and TRBJ2-3, is GAGVSQSPSNKVTEKGKDVELRCDPISGHTALYWYRQSLGQGLEFLIYFQGNSAPDKSGLPSDRFSAERTGGSVSTLTIQRTQQEDSAVYLCASSNGGWGDTQYFGPGTRLTVL.

The rearrangement uses TRBV10-3 and TRBJ1-1, with D tentatively TRBD1 (5 bases). Germline V gives CDR1 ENHRY, CDR2 SYGVKD. V was trimmed by 2 bases and J by 5 bases, leaving 12 bases between them. CDR3 size: 14 residues. CDR3 DNA sequence: TGTGCCATCAGTGAGCAGGGCCTGGGGACTGAAGCTTTCTTT. Translated: CAISEQGLGTEAFF.

V gene TRBV10-3 combines with J gene TRBJ1-1; TRBD1 is a possible D gene (5 bases). This CDR3 spans 11 amino acids. Trimming took off 10 bases at V and 4 bases at J, with 10 bases between the two ends. Germline V gene data show CDR1 as ENHRY and CDR2 as SYGVKD. CDR3 loop: CATGGVTEAFF. The CDR3 DNA reads as TGTGCCACGGGAGGGGTCACTGAAGCTTTCTTT.

V usage is TRBV19 and J usage is TRBJ2-3; D may be TRBD1 (6 bases). The CDR3 sequence is 14 residues long. Trimming removed 6 bases from V and 2 bases from J, with 12 bases in between. Germline V lookup: CDR1 LNHDA, CDR2 SQIVND (reference sequence). The chain's CDR3 is CASREDRNTDTQYF. CDR3 DNA sequence: TGTGCCAGTAGAGAGGACAGAAACACAGATACGCAGTATTTT.

This sequence joins TRBV19 and TRBJ1-5; 7 bases line up with TRBD1. In germline, CDR1 is LNHDA, CDR2 SQIVND (reference sequence). With 3 bases clipped from V and 4 bases from J, the junction kept 12 bases outside the gene matches. The CDR3 is made up of 17 amino acids. For the CDR3, the DNA is TGTGCCAGTAGTATCGACAGGGCTAGTGGAGGAAATCAGCCCCAGCATTTT. It translates to CASSIDRASGGNQPQHF.